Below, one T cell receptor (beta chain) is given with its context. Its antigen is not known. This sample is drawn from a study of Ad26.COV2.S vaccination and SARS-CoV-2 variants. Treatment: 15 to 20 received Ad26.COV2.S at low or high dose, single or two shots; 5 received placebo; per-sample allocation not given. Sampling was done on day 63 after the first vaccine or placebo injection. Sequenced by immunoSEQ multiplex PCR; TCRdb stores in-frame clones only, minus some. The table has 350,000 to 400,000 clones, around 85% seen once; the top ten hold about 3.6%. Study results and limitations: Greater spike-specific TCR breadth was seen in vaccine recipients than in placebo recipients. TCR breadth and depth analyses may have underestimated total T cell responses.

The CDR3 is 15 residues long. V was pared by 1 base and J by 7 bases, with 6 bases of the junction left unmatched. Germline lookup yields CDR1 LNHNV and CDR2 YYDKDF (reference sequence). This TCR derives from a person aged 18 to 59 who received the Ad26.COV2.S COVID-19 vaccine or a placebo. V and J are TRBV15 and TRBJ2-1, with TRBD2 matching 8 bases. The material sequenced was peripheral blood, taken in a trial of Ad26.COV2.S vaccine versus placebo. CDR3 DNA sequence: TGTGCCACCAGCAGAGCAGCGGGGGTGGGTAATGAGCAGTTCTTC. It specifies CATSRAAGVGNEQFF.